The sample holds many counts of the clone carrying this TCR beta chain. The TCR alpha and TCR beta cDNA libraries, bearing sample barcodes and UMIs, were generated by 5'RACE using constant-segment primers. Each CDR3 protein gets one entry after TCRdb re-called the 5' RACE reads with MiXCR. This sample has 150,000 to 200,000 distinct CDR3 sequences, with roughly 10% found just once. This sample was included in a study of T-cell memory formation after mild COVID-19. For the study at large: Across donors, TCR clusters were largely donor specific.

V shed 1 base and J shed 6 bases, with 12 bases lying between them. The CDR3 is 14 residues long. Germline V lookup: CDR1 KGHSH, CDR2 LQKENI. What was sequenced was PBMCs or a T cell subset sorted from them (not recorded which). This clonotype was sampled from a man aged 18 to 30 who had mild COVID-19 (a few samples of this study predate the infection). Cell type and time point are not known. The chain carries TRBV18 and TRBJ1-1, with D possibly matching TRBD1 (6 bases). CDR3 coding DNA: TGTGCCAGCTCACCACTAAACGGGGGGCCTGAAGCTTTCTTT. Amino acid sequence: CASSPLNGGPEAFF.